These T cell receptor beta chains were read from a single sample in a study of T cell responses to AZD1222 COVID-19 vaccine. Data came from immunoSEQ multiplex PCR; TCRdb stores just in-frame clones and leaves some out. This table holds 140,000 to 150,000 clones, more than 85% found once. This specimen was peripheral blood, taken after recovery from COVID-19. The receptors shown here come from an adult who had recovered from COVID-19. Each CDR3 is given with its conserved first and last residue. The order of the fields is J gene, clone size, D gene, V gene, CDR3 protein, CDR3 DNA. D genes are given only for firm matches. The size field is filled for only some rows; it gives once, few, many or a size class.

J: TRBJ2-7; size: -; D: TRBD1; V: TRBV28; CDR3: CASSSLGQGVGEQYF; DNA: TGTGCCAGCAGTTCCCTCGGACAGGGGGTCGGGGAGCAGTACTTC
J: TRBJ1-1; size: -; D: -; V: TRBV12-3/TRBV12-4; CDR3: CASSLGGGTEAFF; DNA: TGTGCCAGCAGTTTAGGAGGGGGCACTGAAGCTTTCTTT
J: TRBJ2-7; size: -; D: TRBD1; V: TRBV27; CDR3: CASTPLGQDSYEQYF; DNA: TGTGCCAGCACTCCCCTGGGACAGGACTCCTACGAGCAGTACTTC
J: TRBJ2-7; size: -; D: TRBD1; V: TRBV6-5; CDR3: CASSRGQGAWEQYF; DNA: TGTGCCAGCAGTCGGGGACAGGGGGCGTGGGAGCAGTACTTC
J: TRBJ2-3; size: once; D: TRBD2; V: TRBV4-2; CDR3: CASSHPGGPSEDTQYF; DNA: TGTGCCAGCAGCCATCCGGGAGGGCCAAGTGAAGATACGCAGTATTTT
J: TRBJ1-3; size: -; D: -; V: TRBV2; CDR3: CASSEAAATLGNTIYF; DNA: TGTGCCAGCAGTGAAGCGGCAGCGACTCTCGGGAACACCATATATTTT
J: TRBJ2-5; size: once; D: TRBD1; V: TRBV7-3; CDR3: CASSPGTGVETQYF; DNA: TGTGCCAGCAGCCCCGGGACAGGGGTGGAGACCCAGTACTTC
J: TRBJ1-3; size: -; D: -; V: TRBV27; CDR3: CASSADSNSGNTIYF; DNA: TGTGCCAGCAGTGCCGACTCTAACTCTGGAAACACCATATATTTT
J: TRBJ1-2; size: -; D: -; V: TRBV9; CDR3: CASSVSGGNYYGYTF; DNA: TGTGCCAGCAGCGTATCGGGGGGAAACTACTATGGCTACACCTTC
J: TRBJ2-3; size: -; D: -; V: TRBV15; CDR3: CATSRDTYSTQYF; DNA: TGTGCCACCAGCAGAGATACCTACTCTACGCAGTATTTT
J: TRBJ2-3; size: -; D: TRBD2; V: TRBV5-1; CDR3: CASSLAGTTLNTQYF; DNA: TGCGCCAGCAGCTTGGCCGGGACTACCCTGAATACGCAGTATTTT
J: TRBJ2-5; size: -; D: TRBD1; V: TRBV19; CDR3: CASSIGTARETQYF; DNA: TGTGCCAGTAGTATCGGGACAGCAAGGGAGACCCAGTACTTC
J: TRBJ1-2; size: few; D: -; V: TRBV10-1; CDR3: CASTDSAGFYGYTF; DNA: TGCGCCAGCACCGACAGCGCGGGGTTCTATGGCTACACCTTC
J: TRBJ1-2; size: -; D: TRBD1; V: TRBV2; CDR3: CASTLRERGLINYGYTF; DNA: TGTGCCAGCACCTTAAGGGAAAGGGGGCTAATCAACTATGGCTACACCTTC
J: TRBJ1-2; size: -; D: -; V: TRBV12-3/TRBV12-4; CDR3: CASSLGLRGGYTF; DNA: TGTGCCAGCAGTTTGGGGCTGCGTGGAGGCTACACCTTC
J: TRBJ1-1; size: -; D: -; V: TRBV3-1/TRBV3-2; CDR3: CASSPRSSQVEAFF; DNA: TGTGCCAGCAGCCCAAGATCGTCTCAGGTTGAAGCTTTCTTT
J: TRBJ2-1; size: -; D: -; V: TRBV29-1; CDR3: CSVENSLHYNEQFF; DNA: TGCAGCGTTGAAAACAGCCTTCACTACAATGAGCAGTTCTTC
J: TRBJ2-2; size: -; D: -; V: TRBV7-6; CDR3: CASSSRITGELFF; DNA: TGTGCCAGCAGTTCTAGGATCACCGGGGAGCTGTTTTTT
J: TRBJ2-1; size: -; D: TRBD1; V: TRBV18; CDR3: CASSPQQGDPGTNEQFF; DNA: TGTGCCAGCTCCCCGCAGCAGGGGGATCCCGGCACCAATGAGCAGTTCTTC
J: TRBJ2-1; size: -; D: TRBD2; V: TRBV5-4; CDR3: CASSLGLAGRGEQFF; DNA: TGTGCCAGCAGCTTGGGACTAGCGGGGCGGGGTGAGCAGTTCTTC
J: TRBJ2-1; size: -; D: -; V: TRBV5-1; CDR3: CASSLSPNEQFF; DNA: TGCGCCAGCAGCTTAAGCCCAAATGAGCAGTTCTTC
J: TRBJ2-7; size: -; D: -; V: TRBV7-9; CDR3: CASSHLVDYEQYF; DNA: TGTGCCAGCAGCCATTTAGTAGACTACGAGCAGTACTTC
J: TRBJ1-2; size: -; D: -; V: TRBV7-9; CDR3: CASSLETVNYGYTF; DNA: TGTGCCAGCAGCTTAGAGACGGTCAACTATGGCTACACCTTC
J: TRBJ2-5; size: once; D: -; V: TRBV19; CDR3: CASRQAGETQYF; DNA: TGTGCCAGTAGGCAGGCTGGAGAGACCCAGTACTTC
J: TRBJ2-3; size: -; D: TRBD2; V: TRBV3-1/TRBV3-2; CDR3: CASSQVGGIAQYF; DNA: TGTGCCAGCAGCCAAGTGGGGGGGATTGCGCAGTATTTT
J: TRBJ2-3; size: -; D: -; V: TRBV28; CDR3: CASSGSTDTQYF; DNA: TGTGCCAGCAGCGGGAGCACAGATACGCAGTATTTT
J: TRBJ2-2; size: -; D: -; V: TRBV28; CDR3: CASSSGMVGELFF; DNA: TGTGCCAGCAGTTCCGGGATGGTCGGGGAGCTGTTTTTT
J: TRBJ2-1; size: -; D: TRBD2; V: TRBV7-2; CDR3: CASSPEGSSGYNEQFF; DNA: TGTGCCAGCAGCCCCGAGGGGTCTAGCGGGTACAATGAGCAGTTCTTC
J: TRBJ1-5; size: -; D: -; V: TRBV19; CDR3: CASSSQGTTTQHF; DNA: TGTGCCAGTAGTAGTCAGGGCACAACGACCCAGCATTTT
J: TRBJ2-5; size: -; D: -; V: TRBV7-6; CDR3: CASSLVGLSETQYF; DNA: TGTGCCAGCAGCTTAGTGGGTCTGTCCGAGACCCAGTACTTC
J: TRBJ2-7; size: -; D: TRBD2; V: TRBV30; CDR3: CAWSGGLAGTRQYF; DNA: TGTGCCTGGAGTGGGGGACTAGCGGGAACTCGGCAGTACTTC
J: TRBJ2-5; size: -; D: TRBD2; V: TRBV4-1; CDR3: CASSQREGLETQYF; DNA: TGCGCCAGCAGCCAAAGGGAGGGACTCGAGACCCAGTACTTC
J: TRBJ1-2; size: -; D: -; V: TRBV7-8; CDR3: CASSLALGGHYGYTF; DNA: TGTGCCAGCAGCTTAGCGCTTGGGGGTCACTATGGCTACACCTTC
J: TRBJ2-1; size: -; D: TRBD2; V: TRBV9; CDR3: CASSVSGTSPKRSYNEQFF; DNA: TGTGCCAGCAGCGTTTCCGGGACTAGTCCCAAACGCTCCTACAATGAGCAGTTCTTC
J: TRBJ1-5; size: -; D: -; V: TRBV19; CDR3: CATSKANIGPEYSNQPQHF; DNA: TGTGCCACCTCAAAAGCCAACATCGGGCCAGAATATAGCAATCAGCCCCAGCATTTT
J: TRBJ2-1; size: -; D: -; V: TRBV12-3/TRBV12-4; CDR3: CASNLLHNEQFF; DNA: TGTGCCAGCAACCTCCTGCACAATGAGCAGTTCTTC
J: TRBJ2-7; size: -; D: -; V: TRBV6-1; CDR3: CASRYLAESSYEQYF; DNA: TGTGCCAGCAGATATCTAGCCGAAAGCTCCTACGAGCAGTACTTC
J: TRBJ1-6; size: -; D: -; V: TRBV5-1; CDR3: CASSLGPINGPLHF; DNA: TGCGCCAGCAGCTTGGGCCCAATTAATGGGCCCCTCCACTTT
J: TRBJ2-7; size: -; D: -; V: TRBV29-1; CDR3: CSVELVSSYEQYF; DNA: TGCAGCGTTGAACTAGTTTCCTCCTACGAGCAGTACTTC
J: TRBJ1-1; size: -; D: -; V: TRBV7-8; CDR3: CASSLLGTEAFF; DNA: TGTGCCAGCAGCTTATTGGGGACTGAAGCTTTCTTT
J: TRBJ2-1; size: -; D: TRBD2; V: TRBV29-1; CDR3: CSGQLAGGRNEQFF; DNA: TGCAGCGGCCAACTAGCGGGAGGTCGCAATGAGCAGTTCTTC
J: TRBJ2-1; size: once; D: -; V: TRBV28; CDR3: CASTQIASYNEQFF; DNA: TGTGCCAGCACCCAGATAGCTTCCTACAATGAGCAGTTCTTC
J: TRBJ1-5; size: -; D: -; V: TRBV28; CDR3: CASSLSGGHNQPQHF; DNA: TGTGCCAGCAGTTTATCCGGGGGACACAATCAGCCCCAGCATTTT
J: TRBJ1-2; size: -; D: -; V: TRBV10-3; CDR3: CAISESLMGAPGNYGYTF; DNA: TGTGCCATCAGTGAGTCTTTAATGGGGGCCCCCGGCAACTATGGCTACACCTTC
J: TRBJ1-1; size: -; D: -; V: TRBV27; CDR3: CASSPAGKTTEAFF; DNA: TGTGCCAGCAGTCCGGCGGGTAAGACGACTGAAGCTTTCTTT
J: TRBJ1-2; size: -; D: -; V: TRBV6-5; CDR3: CASSYLAGTTNYGYTF; DNA: TGTGCCAGCAGTTACTTGGCAGGGACCACTAACTATGGCTACACCTTC
J: TRBJ2-5; size: -; D: -; V: TRBV2; CDR3: CASKRLSRPEGTQYF; DNA: TGTGCCAGCAAACGCCTCTCGCGGCCTGAGGGGACCCAGTACTTC
J: TRBJ2-7; size: -; D: TRBD1; V: TRBV6-5; CDR3: CASSPTGSLPYEQYF; DNA: TGTGCCAGCAGTCCGACAGGGTCCCTACCCTACGAGCAGTACTTC
J: TRBJ1-5; size: -; D: TRBD1; V: TRBV6-2/TRBV6-3; CDR3: CASSRTGAEDQPQHF; DNA: TGTGCCAGCAGTCGGACAGGGGCAGAAGATCAGCCCCAGCATTTT
J: TRBJ2-2; size: once; D: -; V: TRBV12-5; CDR3: CASGHGVTGELFF; DNA: TGTGCTAGTGGCCACGGGGTCACCGGGGAGCTGTTTTTT
J: TRBJ2-1; size: -; D: -; V: TRBV10-1; CDR3: CASSSRQTRGGDEQFF; DNA: TGCGCCAGCAGCTCCCGACAGACCCGAGGTGGTGATGAGCAGTTCTTC
J: TRBJ2-7; size: -; D: TRBD1; V: TRBV28; CDR3: CASSFQTGPNYEQYF; DNA: TGTGCCAGCAGTTTCCAGACAGGGCCCAACTACGAGCAGTACTTC
J: TRBJ2-3; size: once; D: -; V: TRBV5-1; CDR3: CASSLGGGTDTQYF; DNA: TGCGCCAGCAGCTTGGGTGGCGGCACAGATACGCAGTATTTT